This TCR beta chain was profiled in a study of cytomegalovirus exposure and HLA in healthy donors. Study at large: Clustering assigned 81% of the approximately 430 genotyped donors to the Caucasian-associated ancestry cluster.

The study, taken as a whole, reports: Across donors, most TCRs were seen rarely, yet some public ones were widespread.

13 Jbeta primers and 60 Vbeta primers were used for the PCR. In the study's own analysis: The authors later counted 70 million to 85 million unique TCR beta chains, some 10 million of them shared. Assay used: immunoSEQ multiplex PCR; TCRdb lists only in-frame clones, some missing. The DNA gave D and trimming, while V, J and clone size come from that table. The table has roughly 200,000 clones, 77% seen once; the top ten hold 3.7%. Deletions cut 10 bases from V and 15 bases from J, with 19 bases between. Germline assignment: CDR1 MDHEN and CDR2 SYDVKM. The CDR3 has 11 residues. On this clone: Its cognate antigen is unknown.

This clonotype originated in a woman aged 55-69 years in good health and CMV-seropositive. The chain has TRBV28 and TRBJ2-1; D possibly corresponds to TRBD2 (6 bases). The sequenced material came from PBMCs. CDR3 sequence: CATTGEDLAFF. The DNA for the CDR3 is TGTGCCACCACGGGGGAGGATCTTGCGTTCTTC.